This T cell receptor (beta chain) emerged from a study of T cells in Graves' hyperthyroidism and ophthalmopathy. TCR beta CDR3 regions were amplified from RNA. The primer set for the first-round RT-PCR of the TCR CDR3 was HTBI. TCRdb used MiXCR to reprocess the multiplex PCR reads, holding one entry per CDR3 protein. This table has 250,000 to 350,000 distinct CDR3 sequences, 15% to 20% appearing once. This clonotype was seen more than once but under ten times. Material: blood. This receptor was taken from an older woman with Graves' ophthalmopathy.

CDR3 protein: CASRAGTSTGELFF. The CDR3 coding sequence is TGTGCCAGCAGGGCCGGGACCAGCACCGGGGAGCTGTTTTTT. V is TRBV7-9 and J is TRBJ2-2; D tentatively reads TRBD1 or TRBD2 (5 bases each). In germline, CDR1 is SEHNR, CDR2 FQNEAQ (reference sequence). Trimming stripped 6 bases from V and 4 bases from J, with 12 bases between. The CDR3 extends over 14 amino acids.